This paragraph reports one T cell receptor (beta chain). Its antigen is as yet unknown. The sample comes from a study of shared clonotypes between healthy human individuals. The CDR3 length is 16 residues. The germline V gene has CDR1 LGHNA and CDR2 YSLEER. Trimming pared 3 bases from V and 0 bases from J, leaving 13 bases between. Findings of the study overall: Generation of non-shared clonotypes was less probable than generation of clonotypes shared by all four donors. Roughly 5% of naive CD4 clonotypes were common to a few donors.

Sequencing was at deep level. Using immunoSEQ multiplex PCR, the repertoire was profiled, and TCRdb retains in-frame clones only, with some absent. The sample lists about 1,800,000 clones; less than 95% were seen once. Naive CD8 populations comprised CD45RO-negative cells positively selected for CCR7, excluding terminally differentiated effector memory CD45RA+ cells. The donor population consisted of healthy HIV-negative adults with no recent acute infections or vaccinations. Sequenced: naive CD8+ T cells sorted from blood. The origin of this receptor is a man aged 18 to 30 in good health. J is TRBJ2-3 and V is TRBV4-3; weak D call: TRBD2 (6 bases). CDR3 in DNA: TGCGCCAGCAGCCAGATTAGCGGAGGGAGCACAGATACGCAGTATTTT. Amino acids: CASSQISGGSTDTQYF.